This record covers a single TCR beta chain. Its antigen is not known. V gave up 5 bases and J gave up 5 bases; unmatched junction bases: 9. CDR1 and CDR2 from the germline V gene are PRHDT and FYEKMQ (reference sequence). This CDR3 spans 14 amino acids. Researchers ran the PCR with 60 Vbeta and 13 Jbeta primers. TCRdb's table, derived via immunoSEQ multiplex PCR, lists solely in-frame clones and lacks some. The sample includes 120,000 or so clones, about a sixth of them seen just once. This specimen comes from a study of cytomegalovirus exposure and HLA in healthy donors. Study at large: Of about 390 genotyped donors, 80% to 85% grouped in the Caucasian-associated ancestry cluster. Regarding the study as a whole: In a later analysis, V- and J-gene trimming of beta chains associated with a DCLRE1C missense variant, replicated independently.

The sample was PBMCs. This TCR was sampled from a female donor in good health and CMV-seropositive. V and J are TRBV13 and TRBJ2-7; TRBD1 matches 7 bases. The CDR3 is CASSTRDRDNEQYF. CDR3 coding DNA: TGTGCCAGCAGCACCCGGGACAGAGATAACGAGCAGTACTTC.